The clone carrying this T cell receptor beta chain was recorded a few times. What it binds is unknown. The source of the sample is a study of blood T cells in healthy people across ages. Whole-study results and caveats: Long-lived donors had more naive CD4+ cells and higher diversity than aged donors.

Next came a second PCR, run for about 6 to 11 cycles, which used a sample-barcoded 5' primer along with a J-beta primer mix. Every sample gave at least 2.5 million paired-end reads containing CDR3. TCRdb re-derived calls from the 5' RACE reads in MiXCR, one entry per CDR3 protein. The table lists 1.5 million to 2 million distinct CDR3 sequences, 28% of them singletons. CDR3 length: 14 residues. Per the germline V gene, CDR1 is DFQATT and CDR2 is SNEGSKA (reference sequence). Trimming stripped 0 bases from V and 3 bases from J, with 10 bases between. This TCR was recovered from a woman aged 30 to 39 in good health. This rearrangement joins TRBV20-1 to TRBJ2-3, with D possibly TRBD2 on 5 matching bases. Source material: blood. The CDR3 nucleotides are TGCAGTGCTAGAGAGGGTAGCGTTACAGATACGCAGTATTTT. It specifies CSAREGSVTDTQYF.